This passage covers 12 T cell receptor beta chains from one sample sequenced in a study of OX40 agonist ivuxolimab in advanced cancers. The library was produced with the immunoSEQ multiplex PCR assay. Imported from immuneACCESS, the table was reduced by TCRdb to in-frame sequences with V and J called. These copies leave out some clones; in studies compared against another copy, an unresolved V gene accounts for under half, and the cause of the remainder is not known. This sample gives 81,000 or so clones in total; about 90% of them show up just once. The ten most abundant clones make up 8.4% of the sample. The sample consisted of CD4+ or CD8+ T cells sorted from blood, taken in a trial of the OX40 agonist ivuxolimab. These TCRs come from an adult with an advanced solid tumor such as melanoma, head and neck, liver or kidney cancer.

This chain joins TRBV23-1 and TRBJ1-6, with a tentative D call TRBD1 (5 bases). TRBV23-1 is designated an ORF whose function remains uncertain. The CDR3 covers 15 residues. The germline V and J ends were trimmed by 5 bases and 4 bases, with 12 bases remaining between them. In nucleotides, the CDR3 is TGCGCCAGCAGTTTGCAGGGCAAATATAATTCACCCCTCCACTTT. As protein: CASSLQGKYNSPLHF.

The rearrangement uses TRBV30 and TRBJ2-7, with a tentative D call TRBD2 (6 bases). CDR1 and CDR2 from the germline V gene are GTSNPN and SVGIG (reference sequence). The CDR3 is made up of 13 amino acids. The V end lost 0 bases, the J end lost 1 base, and 7 bases lay between the germline ends. In DNA, the CDR3 is TGTGCCTGGAGTGTCGGGGGATCCTACGAGCAGTACTTC. Encoded protein: CAWSVGGSYEQYF.

The rearrangement joins TRBV7-8 to TRBJ2-1; TRBD2 is a possible D gene (5 bases). The CDR3 covers 16 residues. V dropped 1 base and J dropped 1 base, with 11 bases sitting between them. CDR1 SGHVS and CDR2 FQNEAQ come from the germline V gene. As DNA, the CDR3 is TGTGCCAGCAGCTTAGGGGCAGAGGGATCCTACAATGAGCAGTTCTTC. It translates to CASSLGAEGSYNEQFF.

This chain uses TRBV10-3 with TRBJ2-1; D could derive from TRBD1 or TRBD2 (5 bases each). The length of the CDR3 is 12 residues. V was cut by 4 bases and J by 6 bases, with 7 bases left in between. CDR1 is ENHRY and CDR2 is SYGVKD in the germline V gene. This chain's CDR3 is CAISGGVNEQFF. The DNA of the CDR3 is TGTGCCATCAGTGGAGGGGTCAATGAGCAGTTCTTC.

The V and J genes are TRBV29-1 and TRBJ1-2, with D unresolved. CDR3 size: 11 residues. Trimming left V 2 bases short and J 3 bases short, with 4 bases between. Germline V gene lookup returns CDR1 SQVTM and CDR2 ANQGSEA. The CDR3 spells CSVEFDYGYTF. As DNA, the CDR3 is TGCAGCGTTGAATTCGACTATGGCTACACCTTC.

The chain couples TRBV18 to TRBJ1-5, with TRBD1 identical over 10 bases. J lost 1 base, V lost 5 bases, and 20 bases had no gene match. This CDR3 comprises 21 residues. The germline V gene encodes CDR1 KGHSH and CDR2 LQKENI. The CDR3 DNA sequence: TGTGCCAGCTCAACAAAGCGTTCAAGGGACAGGGGAAAGGGGAGCAATCAGCCCCAGCATTTT. This sequence encodes CASSTKRSRDRGKGSNQPQHF.

The chain is built from TRBV4-3 and TRBJ2-6; weak D call: TRBD2 (5 bases). Trimming removed 0 bases from V and 0 bases from J, with 15 bases in between. The CDR3 is 19 residues long. Germline lookup yields CDR1 LGHNA and CDR2 YSLEER. The CDR3 DNA reads TGCGCCAGCAGCCAAGAATGGAGGTCCGTAAGCTCTGGGGCCAACGTCCTGACTTTC. Protein sequence: CASSQEWRSVSSGANVLTF.

The genes are TRBV7-3 and TRBJ2-1, with D tentatively TRBD1 or TRBD2 (6 bases each). Looked up from germline, CDR1 is SGHTA and CDR2 is FQGTGA. The CDR3 has 15 residues. Trimming cost V 6 bases and J 6 bases, with 18 bases left between them. The CDR3 sequence: CASSSTGGRVNEQFF. The DNA of the CDR3 is TGTGCCAGCAGTTCGACCGGGGGCCGGGTCAATGAGCAGTTCTTC.

V and J are TRBV30 and TRBJ2-1; D call uncertain. The germline gives CDR1 GTSNPN, CDR2 SVGIG (reference sequence). The CDR3 consists of 12 residues. Trimming stripped 3 bases from V and 3 bases from J, with 6 bases between. CDR3 residues: CAWRPRYNEQFF. The CDR3 DNA follows: TGTGCCTGGAGACCGCGCTACAATGAGCAGTTCTTC.

This rearrangement joins TRBV7-8 to TRBJ2-1, with D perhaps TRBD1 (6 bases). V was cut by 3 bases and J by 2 bases, with 23 bases left in between. The CDR3 loop spans 19 amino acids. Germline CDR1 is SGHVS and CDR2 is FQNEAQ. In nucleotides, the CDR3 is TGTGCCAGCAGCTTCACACCTCTCCAGGACAGTCGCGCCTACAATGAGCAGTTCTTC. Residues: CASSFTPLQDSRAYNEQFF.

The V and J genes are TRBV11-1 and TRBJ2-1, with TRBD2 identical over 14 bases. The CDR3 is 15 amino acids. V lost 5 bases, J lost 6 bases, and 3 bases stayed unmatched. Germline CDR1 and CDR2: SGHAT and FQDESV (reference sequence). The CDR3 loop is CASSPGLAGVNEQFF. The CDR3 nucleotides read TGTGCCAGCAGCCCGGGACTAGCGGGAGTCAATGAGCAGTTCTTC. Full variable domain (rest looked up from reference TRBV11-1 and TRBJ2-1): EAEVAQSPRYKITEKSQAVAFWCDPISGHATLYWYRQILGQGPELLVQFQDESVVDDSQLPKDRFSAERLKGVDSTLKIQPAELGDSAMYLCASSPGLAGVNEQFFGPGTRLTVL.

V and J are TRBV5-1 and TRBJ1-3, with D tentatively TRBD1 (5 bases). V was shortened by 4 bases and J by 0 bases, with 14 bases between the two germline ends. CDR3 length equals 16 residues. Germline loops: CDR1 SGHRS, CDR2 YFSETQ. The DNA of the CDR3 is TGCGCCAGCAGCGTAAAGGGGCCCTTCTCTGGAAACACCATATATTTT. Protein product: CASSVKGPFSGNTIYF.